This is a list of T cell receptor beta chains from one sample in a study of T-cell reconstitution after alpha-beta-depleted transplantation in children. A single record per CDR3 protein comes from TCRdb applying MiXCR to the PCR reads. The table has about 980,000 distinct CDR3 sequences, roughly 31% seen once. Sequenced here: PBMCs, mostly from graft donor cells, sampled 360 days after TCRalphabeta/CD19-depleted stem cell transplant. The receptors shown here come from a boy under two years old who had a stem cell transplant for SCID, so the T cells may come from the graft donor. The CDR3 runs from the conserved cysteine through the conserved F or W. The order of the fields is D gene, V gene, J gene, clone size, CDR3 DNA, CDR3 protein. A D gene is named only where the DNA matches it firmly. A clone size is listed for some rows: how often the clone was seen (once, few, many), or a class if it is expanded.

>TRBD1|TRBV5-1|TRBJ2-1|once
TGCGCCAGCAGCTCTAACGGGGACGTCCGGGACAGGGGGAATGAGCAGTTCTTC
CASSSNGDVRDRGNEQFF
>NA|TRBV10-3|TRBJ1-2|NA
TGTGCCATCAGTGAGTCGACGGCGATCTATGGCTACACCTTC
CAISESTAIYGYTF
>TRBD2|TRBV20-1|TRBJ2-3|NA
TGCAGTGCTCCTAGCGGGGGGACGCCTAGCACAGATACGCAGTATTTT
CSAPSGGTPSTDTQYF
>NA|TRBV29-1|TRBJ1-2|NA
TGCAGCGTTGAAGGATGGGGCAATGGCTACACCTTC
CSVEGWGNGYTF
>NA|TRBV7-9|TRBJ2-7|few
TGTGCCAGCAGCCCGGCGGGAATCCTGCACGAGCAGTACTTC
CASSPAGILHEQYF
>NA|TRBV29-1|TRBJ2-1|NA
TGCAGCGGGGGCTCTATGAATGAGCAGTTCTTC
CSGGSMNEQFF
>NA|TRBV29-1|TRBJ2-5|NA
TGCAGCGTTGAACTACCCGGCGACGGGGAGACCCAGTACTTC
CSVELPGDGETQYF
>NA|TRBV20-1|TRBJ2-7|NA
TGCAGTGCCTCCCGGGACACCTCCTACGAGCAGTACTTC
CSASRDTSYEQYF
>TRBD2|TRBV29-1|TRBJ2-3|few
TGCAGCGTTGATGACGGGGGGACTGTGTATACGCAGTATTTT
CSVDDGGTVYTQYF
>NA|TRBV5-1|TRBJ2-3|NA
TGCGCCAGCAGCTCCAACCTCAGGAGTAGCACAGATACGCAGTATTTT
CASSSNLRSSTDTQYF
>NA|TRBV5-1|TRBJ2-5|few
TGCGCCAGCACCCTGCTGGCTTATGTTAAGGGGGAGACCCAGTACTTC
CASTLLAYVKGETQYF
>NA|TRBV7-9|TRBJ1-1|few
TGTGCCAGCAGCCCGACAGGCGACCCTTTCTTT
CASSPTGDPFF
>NA|TRBV6-2/TRBV6-3|TRBJ2-7|once
TGTGCCAGCAGACCCACAGAGACCTACGAGCAGTACTTC
CASRPTETYEQYF
>NA|TRBV12-3/TRBV12-4|TRBJ1-5|few
TGTGCCAGCAGTGGGGGACCGTCGAGTCAGCCCCAGCATTTT
CASSGGPSSQPQHF
>NA|TRBV7-2|TRBJ2-3|NA
TGTGCCAGCAGCTTTTACCCCGGGCGTGGGGGCACAGATACGCAGTATTTT
CASSFYPGRGGTDTQYF
>TRBD1|TRBV12-3/TRBV12-4|TRBJ2-2|many
TGTGCCAGCAGTAGGACAGGGACCGGGGAGCTGTTTTTT
CASSRTGTGELFF
>TRBD1|TRBV5-6|TRBJ2-7|few
TGTGCCAGCAGCTCCGGACAGGGTATCCGTGGCATCTACGAGCAGTACTTC
CASSSGQGIRGIYEQYF
>TRBD1|TRBV4-1|TRBJ1-1|NA
TGCGCCAGCAGCCATGACGCGGGACAGATGAACACTGAAGCTTTCTTT
CASSHDAGQMNTEAFF
>NA|TRBV5-1|TRBJ1-1|NA
TGCGCCAGCAGCTTAGGAGGGTTCCCGTCGAACACTGAAGCTTTCTTT
CASSLGGFPSNTEAFF
>NA|TRBV19|TRBJ2-1|NA
TGTGCCAGTAGTACCGTTGACGGATACAATGAGCAGTTCTTC
CASSTVDGYNEQFF
>NA|TRBV18|TRBJ1-3|few
TGTGCCAGCTCACCACCCAACGGTCCTGGAAACACCATATATTTT
CASSPPNGPGNTIYF
>NA|TRBV4-3|TRBJ2-3|few
TGCGCCAGCAGCCCCCACGGGACGTACACAGATACGCAGTATTTT
CASSPHGTYTDTQYF
>TRBD2|TRBV27|TRBJ2-1|few
TGTGCCAGCAGTCAACTAGCGGGGGGGCGTTATGAGCAGTTCTTC
CASSQLAGGRYEQFF
>NA|TRBV20-1|TRBJ2-3|NA
TGCAGTGCTAGACCCCGGTCTATCCCCCCAGATACGCAGTATTTT
CSARPRSIPPDTQYF
>NA|TRBV19|TRBJ1-5|NA
TGTGCCAGTAAGCAGGGGTATGGGGATCAGCCCCAGCATTTT
CASKQGYGDQPQHF
>NA|TRBV4-1|TRBJ2-5|once
TGCGCCAGCAGCCAAGAGGGCCCCGAGGGGCGGGAGACCCAGTACTTC
CASSQEGPEGRETQYF
>NA|TRBV5-5|TRBJ2-5|few
TGTGCCAGTACTTTGTGGGGGTTCGAGACCCAGTACTTC
CASTLWGFETQYF
>NA|TRBV15|TRBJ2-3|NA
TGTGCCACCAGCAGAGATTTAGGCGAGACAGTCTTATCTAGCACAGATACCCAGTATTTT
CATSRDLGETVLSSTDTQYF
>NA|TRBV12-3/TRBV12-4|TRBJ1-1|few
TGTGCCAGCAGTAGAGTCGTAGGCCCGATCCCTGAAGCTTTCTTT
CASSRVVGPIPEAFF
>NA|TRBV6-2/TRBV6-3|TRBJ2-7|NA
TGTGCCAGCAGTTACGGTGCAGCCGCGGCCTACGAGCAGTACTTC
CASSYGAAAAYEQYF
>TRBD1|TRBV6-5|TRBJ1-1|few
TGTGCCAGCAGTTACTCGACAGGGCCACCCTTGAACACTGAAGCTTTCTTT
CASSYSTGPPLNTEAFF
>NA|TRBV5-6|TRBJ2-2|NA
TGTGCCAGCAGCCTGCAGGGGACTGACACCGGGGAGCTGTTTTTT
CASSLQGTDTGELFF
>TRBD1|TRBV6-5|TRBJ2-4|NA
TGTGCCAGCAGTTACTCACAGGGGGGCGGCATTCAGTACTTC
CASSYSQGGGIQYF
>NA|TRBV20-1|TRBJ2-3|NA
TGCAGTGCTAGTCTTCGGGGGGCAGCAAGCACAGATACGCAGTATTTT
CSASLRGAASTDTQYF
>TRBD1|TRBV2|TRBJ2-1|NA
TGTGCCAGCAGTGTAAGGACAGGGCCCAACAATGAGCAGTTCTTC
CASSVRTGPNNEQFF
>TRBD1|TRBV5-1|TRBJ2-5|NA
TGCGCCAGCCGGGACAGGGGGCTTGACCAAGAGACCCAGTACTTC
CASRDRGLDQETQYF
>NA|TRBV20-1|TRBJ2-1|many
TGCAGTGCTCCCCTAGGAGGGCCCTACAATGAGCAGTTCTTC
CSAPLGGPYNEQFF